This T cell receptor beta chain was retrieved from a study of T cell responses to AZD1222 COVID-19 vaccine. Regarding the study as a whole: Recipients of AZD1222 seropositive at baseline numbered only 5 to 7.

Germline V gene lookup returns CDR1 SGHVS and CDR2 FNYEAQ. V was cut by 8 bases and J by 3 bases, with 13 bases left in between. This CDR3 has 13 residues. This clone was counted a single time. Its antigen is currently unknown. The assay was immunoSEQ multiplex PCR, and TCRdb's table has in-frame clones only and misses some. The table records around 100,000 clones, 70% to 90% of them present only once. The TCR comes from an adult who received the AZD1222 COVID-19 vaccine. The specimen comprised peripheral blood, sampled 28 days after the second AZD1222 dose. V gene TRBV7-6 combines with J gene TRBJ1-1; the D is unclear. This chain's CDR3 is CASADSLHTEAFF. The CDR3 nucleotides read TGTGCCAGCGCGGACTCACTCCACACTGAAGCTTTCTTT. The variable domain in full, with the rest retrieved from reference TRBV7-6 and TRBJ1-1, is GAGVSQSPRYKVTKRGQDVALRCDPISGHVSLYWYRQALGQGPEFLTYFNYEAQQDKSGLPNDRFSAERPEGSISTLTIQRTEQRDSAMYRCASADSLHTEAFFGQGTRLTVV.